The T cell receptor (beta chain) under discussion was sequenced for a study of CD8 T cells in ankylosing spondylitis. Broader study findings: Enrichment of disease-linked clones was reportedly significant in matched ankylosing spondylitis synovial fluid.

CDR3 size: 14 residues. CDR1 and CDR2 from the germline V gene are SGHRS and YFSETQ. V was trimmed by 3 bases and J by 1 base, leaving 10 bases between them. This clonotype was observed a handful of times. Its target is not known. A single record per CDR3 protein comes from TCRdb applying MiXCR to the 5' RACE reads. The data contain about 110,000 distinct CDR3 sequences, 24% of them seen just once; the ten biggest clones take up 9% to 15%. The sequencing input was synovial fluid, either unsorted or a sorted T cell fraction (not recorded which). This receptor was identified in a male donor with ankylosing spondylitis. The rearrangement joins TRBV5-1 to TRBJ1-1; D gene unclear. The CDR3 DNA is TGCGCCAGCAGCTCCGGACGGGGGAACACTGAAGCTTTCTTT. This sequence encodes CASSSGRGNTEAFF.